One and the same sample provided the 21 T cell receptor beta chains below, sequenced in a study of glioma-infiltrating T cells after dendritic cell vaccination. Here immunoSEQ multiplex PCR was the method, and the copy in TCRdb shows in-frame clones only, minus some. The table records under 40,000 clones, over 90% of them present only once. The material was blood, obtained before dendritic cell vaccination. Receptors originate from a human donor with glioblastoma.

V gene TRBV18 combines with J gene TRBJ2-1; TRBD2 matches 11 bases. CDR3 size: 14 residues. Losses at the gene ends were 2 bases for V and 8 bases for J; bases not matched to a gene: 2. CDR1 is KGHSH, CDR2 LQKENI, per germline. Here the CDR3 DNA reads TGTGCCAGCTCACCAATAGCGGGGGGGGATGAGCAGTTCTTC. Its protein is CASSPIAGGDEQFF.

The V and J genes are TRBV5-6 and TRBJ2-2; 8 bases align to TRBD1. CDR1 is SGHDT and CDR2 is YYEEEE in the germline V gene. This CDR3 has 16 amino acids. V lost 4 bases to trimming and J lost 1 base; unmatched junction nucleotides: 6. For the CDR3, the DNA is TGTGCCAGCAGCCTGAGGACAGGGCGGAACACCGGGGAGCTGTTTTTT. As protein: CASSLRTGRNTGELFF.

The chain's CDR3 is CASSLLGGAYNEQFF. The CDR3 DNA follows: TGTGCCAGCAGCTTACTGGGGGGGGCCTACAATGAGCAGTTCTTC. The chain uses TRBV7-9 and TRBJ2-1; 7 nucleotides agree with TRBD2. The CDR3 has 15 residues. V shed 2 bases and J 2 bases; nucleotides not matched to a gene: 3. Per germline, CDR1 SEHNR and CDR2 FQNEAQ (reference sequence).

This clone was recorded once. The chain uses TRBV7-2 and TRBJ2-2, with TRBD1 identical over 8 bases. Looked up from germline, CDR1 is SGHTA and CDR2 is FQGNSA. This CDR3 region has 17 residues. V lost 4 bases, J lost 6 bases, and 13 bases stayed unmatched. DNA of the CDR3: TGTGCCAGCAGCTCTACAGGGGGGCAGGCCCGGGCCGGGGAGCTGTTTTTT. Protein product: CASSSTGGQARAGELFF.

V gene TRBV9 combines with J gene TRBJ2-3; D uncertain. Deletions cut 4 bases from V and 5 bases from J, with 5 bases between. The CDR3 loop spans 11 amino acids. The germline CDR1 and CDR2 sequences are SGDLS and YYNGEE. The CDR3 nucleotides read TGTGCCAGCAGCTTCCTAGATACGCAGTATTTT. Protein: CASSFLDTQYF.

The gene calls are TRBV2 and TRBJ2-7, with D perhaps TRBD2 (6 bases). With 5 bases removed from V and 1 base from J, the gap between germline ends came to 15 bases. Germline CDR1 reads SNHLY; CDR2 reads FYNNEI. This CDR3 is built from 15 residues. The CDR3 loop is CASSSSGVPSYEQYF. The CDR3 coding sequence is TGTGCCAGCAGTTCATCGGGGGTCCCTTCCTACGAGCAGTACTTC.

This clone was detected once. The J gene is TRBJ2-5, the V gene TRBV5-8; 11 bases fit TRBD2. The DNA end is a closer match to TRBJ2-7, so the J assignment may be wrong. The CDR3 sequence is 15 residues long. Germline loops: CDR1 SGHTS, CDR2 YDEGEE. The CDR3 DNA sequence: TGTGCCAGCAGCCTGACTAGCGGGGCGGCCTACGAGCAGTACTTC. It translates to CASSLTSGAAYEQYF.

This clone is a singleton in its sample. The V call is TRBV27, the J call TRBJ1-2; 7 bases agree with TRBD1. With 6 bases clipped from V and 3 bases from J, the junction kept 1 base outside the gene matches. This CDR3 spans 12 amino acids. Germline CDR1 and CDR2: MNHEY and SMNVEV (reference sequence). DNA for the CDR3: TGTGCCAGCAGCGGGACAGACTATGGCTACACCTTC. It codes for CASSGTDYGYTF.

The DNA of the CDR3 is TGTGCCATCAGGCGACAGGGGGGAGGCTACACCTTC. It yields the protein CAIRRQGGGYTF. The J gene is TRBJ1-2, the V gene TRBV10-3, with TRBD1 matching over 9 bases. The ends lost 6 bases at V and 8 bases at J; junction bases unmatched: 4. This CDR3 spans 12 amino acids. CDR1 and CDR2 from the germline V gene are ENHRY and SYGVKD.

The CDR3 region is CASSLAGPIRDFEAFF. The CDR3 DNA sequence: TGCGCCAGCAGCTTGGCCGGCCCGATCAGGGATTTTGAAGCTTTCTTT. V usage is TRBV5-1 and J usage is TRBJ1-1; D is perhaps TRBD1 (5 bases). CDR1 SGHRS and CDR2 YFSETQ come from the germline V gene. Trimming removed 0 bases from V and 7 bases from J, with 19 bases in between. The CDR3 is 16 residues long.

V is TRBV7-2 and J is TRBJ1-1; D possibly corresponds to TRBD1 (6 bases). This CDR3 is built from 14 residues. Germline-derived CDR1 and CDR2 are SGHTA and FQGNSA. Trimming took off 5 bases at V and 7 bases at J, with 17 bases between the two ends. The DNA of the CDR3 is TGTGCCAGCAGCCCGCCCGGGACACCCAATGAAGCTTTCTTT. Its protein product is CASSPPGTPNEAFF.

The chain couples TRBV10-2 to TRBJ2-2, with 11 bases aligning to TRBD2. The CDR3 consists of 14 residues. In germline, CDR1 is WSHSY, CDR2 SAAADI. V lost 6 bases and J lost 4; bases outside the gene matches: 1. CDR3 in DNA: TGCGCCAGCAGCCTAGCGGGGGGCACCGGGGAGCTGTTTTTT. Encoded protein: CASSLAGGTGELFF.

CDR3 sequence (DNA): TGTGCCAGCAGGCCTGGGTTGAGCCGACGGACTCTCGAGCAGTACTTC. Encoded protein: CASRPGLSRRTLEQYF. V is TRBV11-2 and J is TRBJ2-7, with a tentative D call TRBD2 (5 bases). Trimming shortened V by 6 bases and J by 6 bases, and 24 bases separated the two germline ends. Germline CDR1 SGHAT, CDR2 FQNNGV. The CDR3 sequence is 16 residues long. The variable domain in full, with the rest retrieved from reference TRBV11-2 and TRBJ2-7, is EAGVAQSPRYKIIEKRQSVAFWCNPISGHATLYWYQQILGQGPKLLIQFQNNGVVDDSQLPKDRFSAERLKGVDSTLKIQPAKLEDSAVYLCASRPGLSRRTLEQYFGPGTRLTVT.

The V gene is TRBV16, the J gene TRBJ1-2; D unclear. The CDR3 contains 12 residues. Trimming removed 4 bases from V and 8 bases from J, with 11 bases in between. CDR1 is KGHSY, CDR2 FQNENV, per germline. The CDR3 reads CASSPQARGYTF. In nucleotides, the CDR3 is TGTGCCAGCAGCCCCCAAGCGAGGGGCTACACCTTC.

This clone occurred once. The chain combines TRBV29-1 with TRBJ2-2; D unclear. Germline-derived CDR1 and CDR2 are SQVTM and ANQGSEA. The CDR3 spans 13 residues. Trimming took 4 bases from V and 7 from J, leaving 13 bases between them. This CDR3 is CSVGARLSGELFF. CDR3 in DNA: TGCAGCGTTGGAGCCCGACTCAGCGGGGAGCTGTTTTTT.

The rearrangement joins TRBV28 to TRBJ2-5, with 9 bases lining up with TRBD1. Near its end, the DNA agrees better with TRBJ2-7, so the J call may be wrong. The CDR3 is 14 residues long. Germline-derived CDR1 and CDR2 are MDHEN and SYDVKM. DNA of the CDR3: TGTGCCAGCAGACCCGGGACAGGGTTTTACGAGCAGTACTTC. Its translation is CASRPGTGFYEQYF.

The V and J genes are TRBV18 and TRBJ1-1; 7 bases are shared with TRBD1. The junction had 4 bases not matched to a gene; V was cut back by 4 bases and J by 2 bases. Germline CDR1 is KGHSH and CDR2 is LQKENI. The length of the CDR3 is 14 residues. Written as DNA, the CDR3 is TGTGCCAGCTCACTACAGGGGTTTAACACTGAAGCTTTCTTT. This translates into CASSLQGFNTEAFF.

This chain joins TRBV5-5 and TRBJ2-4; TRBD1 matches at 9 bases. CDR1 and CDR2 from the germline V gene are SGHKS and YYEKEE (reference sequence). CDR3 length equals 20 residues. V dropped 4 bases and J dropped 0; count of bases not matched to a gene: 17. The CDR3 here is CASSPPGDRESLLAKNIQYF. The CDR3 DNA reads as TGTGCCAGCAGCCCCCCCGGGGACAGGGAGTCCTTATTAGCCAAAAACATTCAGTACTTC.

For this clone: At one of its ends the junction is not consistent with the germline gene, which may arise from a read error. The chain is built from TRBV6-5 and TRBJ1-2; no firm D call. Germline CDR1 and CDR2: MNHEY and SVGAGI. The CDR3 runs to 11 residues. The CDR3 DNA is TGTGCCAGCAGTAACTCCAGGGGCTACACCTTC. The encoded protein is CASSNSRGYTF.

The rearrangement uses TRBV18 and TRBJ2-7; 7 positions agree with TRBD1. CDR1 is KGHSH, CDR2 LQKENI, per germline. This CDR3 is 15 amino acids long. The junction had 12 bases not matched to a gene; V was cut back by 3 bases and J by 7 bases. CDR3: CASSPQTNRGSEQYF. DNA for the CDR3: TGTGCCAGCTCACCCCAAACCAACAGGGGCTCGGAGCAGTACTTC.

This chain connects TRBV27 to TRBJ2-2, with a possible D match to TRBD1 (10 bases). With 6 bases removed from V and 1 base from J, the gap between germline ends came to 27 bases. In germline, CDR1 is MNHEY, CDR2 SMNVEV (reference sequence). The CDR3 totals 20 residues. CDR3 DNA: TGTGCCAGCAGAGCGGGGGGCGACAGGGGGCGTCGGTTGAACACCGGGGAGCTGTTTTTT. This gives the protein CASRAGGDRGRRLNTGELFF.